This TCR beta chain was recovered during a study of blood T cell repertoires in COVID-19. As processed by the authors: Estimates of nucleated cell counts were drawn from the amplification of reference gene primers. Sequencing used immunoSEQ multiplex PCR; TCRdb keeps in-frame clones, though not all of them. The DNA gave D and trimming, while V, J and clone size come from that table. The table lists some 74,000 clones, 80% of them singletons. The V gene lost 0 bases and the J gene lost 8 bases, with 14 bases spanning the gap. This CDR3 region has 14 residues. Germline CDR1 is SGHDT and CDR2 is YYEEEE. The V and J genes are TRBV5-6 and TRBJ1-2; D gene ambiguous. Sequencing input: peripheral blood. The clonotype originates from a human donor in a cohort sampled during active COVID-19. In DNA form, the CDR3 reads TGTGCCAGCAGCTTGGCCGACAAACGCGGGGGCTACACCTTC. This encodes CASSLADKRGGYTF. Variable domain in full (rest from reference TRBV5-6 and TRBJ1-2): DAGVTQSPTHLIKTRGQQVTLRCSPKSGHDTVSWYQQALGQGPQFIFQYYEEEERQRGNFPDRFSGHQFPNYSSELNVNALLLGDSALYLCASSLADKRGGYTFGSGTRLTVV.